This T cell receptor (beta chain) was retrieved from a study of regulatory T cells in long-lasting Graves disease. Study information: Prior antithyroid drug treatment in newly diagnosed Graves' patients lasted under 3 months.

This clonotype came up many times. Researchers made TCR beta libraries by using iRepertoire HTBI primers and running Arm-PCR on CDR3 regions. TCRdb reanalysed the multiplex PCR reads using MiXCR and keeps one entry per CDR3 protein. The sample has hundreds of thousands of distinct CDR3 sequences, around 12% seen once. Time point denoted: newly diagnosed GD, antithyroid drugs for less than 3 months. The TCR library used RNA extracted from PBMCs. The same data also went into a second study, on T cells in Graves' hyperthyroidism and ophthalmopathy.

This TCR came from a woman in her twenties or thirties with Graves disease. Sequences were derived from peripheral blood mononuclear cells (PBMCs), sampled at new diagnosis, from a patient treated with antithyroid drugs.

The chain's CDR3 is CASSMLGTSYYNEQFF. The CDR3 region has the DNA TGTGCCAGTAGTATGCTTGGGACTAGCTATTACAATGAGCAGTTCTTC. The genes are TRBV19 and TRBJ2-1; 9 bases agree with TRBD2. Germline CDR1 is LNHDA and CDR2 is SQIVND (reference sequence). Unmatched junction bases numbered 7, after V lost 3 bases and J lost 4 bases. The CDR3 runs 16 residues.